This entry lists 23 T cell receptor beta chains sequenced from one sample in a study of a mutant IDH1 vaccine in newly diagnosed glioma. For these receptors, no antigen is known. Measured with immunoSEQ multiplex PCR; TCRdb has only the in-frame clones, and not every one. The table includes roughly 39,000 clones, approximately 80% detected once. Time point: week 5, during vaccination. Vaccination comprised doses that each held 300 ug of mutant IDH1 20-mer peptide, plus topical imiquimod. This material consisted of PBMCs, taken from a glioma patient whose treatment included an IDH1 peptide vaccine. Receptors originate from a man aged 40-50 years with glioma.

The genes are TRBV6-4 and TRBJ1-1; no definite D call. Germline CDR1 MRHNA, CDR2 SNTAGT. V shed 5 bases and J shed 1 base, with 8 bases lying between them. The CDR3 has 13 amino acids. The CDR3 region is CASSLTSNTEAFF. The CDR3 nucleotides are TGTGCCAGCAGTCTGACTTCGAACACTGAAGCTTTCTTT.

Turning to this clone: A read error may produce the germline difference seen at one junction end. This sequence joins TRBV2 and TRBJ1-6; D not certain. This CDR3 contains 15 residues. Germline-derived CDR1 and CDR2 are SNHLY and FYNNEI. CDR3 in amino acids: CASREDGNRNSPLHF. CDR3 sequence (DNA): TGTGCCAGCAGGGAAGACGGGAACCGTAATTCACCCCTCCACTTT.

The chain employs TRBV15 and TRBJ1-6; 7 positions agree with TRBD1. The CDR3 is made up of 15 amino acids. The ends lost 4 bases at V and 3 bases at J; junction bases unmatched: 3. CDR1 and CDR2 (germline): LNHNV, YYDKDF (reference sequence). The CDR3 sequence is CATSTAGGYNSPLHF. DNA of the CDR3: TGTGCCACCAGCACCGCAGGGGGCTATAATTCACCCCTCCACTTT.

The chain recombines TRBV6-1 with TRBJ1-1; 7 bases are a match to TRBD1. The CDR3 consists of 12 residues. The V gene end was trimmed by 10 bases and the J gene end by 12 bases; junction bases not matched to a gene: 14. The V gene's germline CDR1 is MNHNS and CDR2 SASEGT. CDR3 protein: CAISDRRVGTFF. Written as DNA, the CDR3 is TGTGCCATTTCGGACAGGAGAGTTGGAACTTTCTTT.

This chain uses TRBV29-1 with TRBJ2-1; tentatively, D is TRBD1 (5 bases). Germline V lookup: CDR1 SQVTM, CDR2 ANQGSEA. The CDR3 extends over 12 amino acids. The ends were cut back, 3 bases at V and 9 bases at J, with 12 bases in the middle. CDR3 region: CSVDRSGIEQFF. In DNA form, the CDR3 reads TGCAGCGTTGATCGATCAGGGATTGAGCAGTTCTTC.

This clone was detected a few times. The chain employs TRBV19 and TRBJ2-7; D unresolved. Germline CDR1 is LNHDA and CDR2 is SQIVND (reference sequence). The V and J ends lost 1 base and 0 bases respectively, with 7 bases between them. The CDR3 totals 14 residues. The CDR3 nucleotides are TGTGCCAGTAGTATAGCGCTAACCTCCTACGAGCAGTACTTC. Protein product: CASSIALTSYEQYF.

This chain joins TRBV5-4 and TRBJ1-3, with 8 bases fitting TRBD1. The germline V gene has CDR1 SGHNT and CDR2 YYREEE (reference sequence). V shed 4 bases and J 3 bases; nucleotides not matched to a gene: 3. This CDR3 contains 14 residues. The CDR3 loop is CASSPDRGGNTIYF. As DNA, the CDR3 is TGTGCCAGCAGCCCTGACAGGGGTGGAAACACCATATATTTT.

This chain connects TRBV5-1 to TRBJ1-6, with D unclear. Germline assignment: CDR1 SGHRS and CDR2 YFSETQ. V gave up 1 base and J gave up 0 bases, with 14 bases separating them. The CDR3 extends over 18 amino acids. CDR3 region: CASSLKLQESSYNSPLHF. CDR3 DNA sequence: TGCGCCAGCAGCTTGAAATTGCAGGAGAGCTCCTATAATTCACCCCTCCACTTT. The variable domain in full, completed from reference TRBV5-1 and TRBJ1-6, reads KAGVTQTPRYLIKTRGQQVTLSCSPISGHRSVSWYQQTPGQGLQFLFEYFSETQRNKGNFPGRFSGRQFSNSRSEMNVSTLELGDSALYLCASSLKLQESSYNSPLHFGNGTRLTVT.

This clone came up a few times. V is TRBV29-1 and J is TRBJ1-1, with 7 bases matching TRBD1. V shed 6 bases and J 4 bases; nucleotides not matched to a gene: 8. Germline loops: CDR1 SQVTM, CDR2 ANQGSEA. The CDR3 sequence is 13 residues long. CDR3 amino acids: CSVDRAGGTEAFF. CDR3 coding DNA: TGCAGCGTAGACAGGGCGGGGGGCACTGAAGCTTTCTTT.

This sequence joins TRBV7-9 and TRBJ1-5; maybe TRBD1 (5 bases). V was pared by 6 bases and J by 0 bases, with 18 bases between. This CDR3 region has 17 residues. Germline V gives CDR1 SEHNR, CDR2 FQNEAQ (reference sequence). CDR3 nucleotide sequence: TGTGCCAGCAGTCTGGGGGTTGACAGCAATAGCAATCAGCCCCAGCATTTT. This encodes CASSLGVDSNSNQPQHF.

The rearrangement uses TRBV2 and TRBJ2-7; 9 bases line up with TRBD2. V shed 0 bases and J 7 bases; nucleotides not matched to a gene: 10. Germline CDR1 and CDR2: SNHLY and FYNNEI. The CDR3 is made up of 16 amino acids. The chain's CDR3 is CASSEARLAGLGEQYF. The CDR3 region has the DNA TGTGCCAGCAGTGAAGCTCGGCTAGCGGGGCTTGGGGAGCAGTACTTC.

The chain carries TRBV5-1 and TRBJ2-4, with D possibly matching TRBD2 (6 bases). Germline loops: CDR1 SGHRS, CDR2 YFSETQ. Trimming stripped 3 bases from V and 3 bases from J, with 13 bases between. The CDR3 covers 15 residues. Here the CDR3 DNA reads TGCGCCAGCAGCTACGGGGGTTGGGACAAAAACATTCAGTACTTC. As protein: CASSYGGWDKNIQYF.

Relative to its sample, this clone is medium-sized. V is TRBV14 and J is TRBJ1-1, with D uncertain. V was trimmed by 4 bases and J by 0 bases, leaving 6 bases between them. The CDR3 runs to 13 residues. The germline V gene encodes CDR1 SGHDN and CDR2 FVKESK. In nucleotides, the CDR3 is TGTGCCAGCAGCCCCTTTATGAACACTGAAGCTTTCTTT. It is translated as CASSPFMNTEAFF.

The rearrangement joins TRBV19 to TRBJ1-2; no clear D gene. CDR1 LNHDA and CDR2 SQIVND come from the germline V gene (reference sequence). V gave up 0 bases and J gave up 4 bases, with 3 bases separating them. CDR3 length equals 12 residues. CDR3 in DNA: TGTGCCAGTAGTATAGACCGCTATGGCTACACCTTC. It is translated as CASSIDRYGYTF. The whole variable domain, remainder taken from reference TRBV19 and TRBJ1-2, is DGGITQSPKYLFRKEGQNVTLSCEQNLNHDAMYWYRQDPGQGLRLIYYSQIVNDFQKGDIAEGYSVSREKKESFPLTVTSAQKNPTAFYLCASSIDRYGYTFGSGTRLTVV.

The CDR3 protein is CASSQTKGAGRYYGYTF. CDR3 bases: TGCGCCAGCAGTCAAACCAAGGGGGCCGGGCGCTACTATGGCTACACCTTC. The V gene is TRBV23-1, the J gene TRBJ1-2; TRBD1 matches at 7 bases. TRBV23-1 is known as an ORF, though its function is uncertain. With 2 bases clipped from V and 3 bases from J, the junction kept 12 bases outside the gene matches. This CDR3 contains 17 residues.

The chain has TRBV29-1 and TRBJ1-2; no definite D call. The CDR3 contains 11 residues. V was cut by 3 bases and J by 3 bases, with 5 bases left in between. Germline V lookup: CDR1 SQVTM, CDR2 ANQGSEA. This CDR3 is CSVDSYYGYTF. CDR3 sequence (DNA): TGCAGCGTTGACAGCTACTATGGCTACACCTTC.

This chain uses TRBV4-2 with TRBJ1-2, with D tentatively TRBD1 (5 bases). Between the trimmed V and J ends, which lost 0 bases and 3 bases, there was a span of 8 bases. The CDR3 sequence is 14 residues long. Germline values: CDR1 LGHNA, CDR2 YNFKEQ. Here the CDR3 reads CASSQDRGDYGYTF. The CDR3 DNA reads TGTGCCAGCAGCCAAGACCGGGGGGACTATGGCTACACCTTC.

This clone was detected once. The chain is built from TRBV7-2 and TRBJ2-7, with 7 bases that match TRBD2. Germline V gives CDR1 SGHTA, CDR2 FQGNSA. J was trimmed by 6 bases and V by 4 bases; bases with no gene match: 6. The CDR3 has 13 residues. This CDR3 is CASSSTLAAEQYF. In DNA form, the CDR3 reads TGTGCCAGCAGCTCTACGCTAGCGGCCGAGCAGTACTTC.

This clone was observed once. The chain recombines TRBV7-3 with TRBJ2-5, with 10 bases that match TRBD2. The CDR3 loop spans 15 amino acids. The V gene end was trimmed by 6 bases and the J gene end by 0 bases; junction bases not matched to a gene: 4. The germline gives CDR1 SGHTA, CDR2 FQGTGA. As DNA, the CDR3 is TGTGCCAGCAGGAGGACTAGCGGAAACCAAGAGACCCAGTACTTC. Its translation is CASRRTSGNQETQYF.

This chain links TRBV10-2 with TRBJ1-1, with a possible D match to TRBD1 (6 bases). In germline, CDR1 is WSHSY, CDR2 SAAADI. Trimming pared 5 bases from V and 5 bases from J, leaving 12 bases between. This CDR3 contains 13 residues. The CDR3 loop is CASSLGGKTEAFF. The CDR3 DNA follows: TGCGCCAGCAGTTTAGGGGGAAAAACTGAAGCTTTCTTT.

This chain links TRBV19 with TRBJ1-2; TRBD1 agrees at 10 bases. V was clipped by 5 bases and J by 4 bases; unmatched bases: 7. The CDR3 totals 15 residues. Per germline, CDR1 LNHDA and CDR2 SQIVND (reference sequence). The CDR3 sequence is CASSVPGQGTYGYTF. The CDR3 DNA reads TGTGCCAGTAGTGTACCGGGACAGGGGACCTATGGCTACACCTTC.

This rearrangement joins TRBV6-5 to TRBJ1-5; no firm D call. V lost 0 bases and J 9 bases, leaving 15 bases between the germline ends. Germline CDR1 MNHEY, CDR2 SVGAGI. CDR3 size: 15 residues. This CDR3 is CASSYSLGGEGPQHF. Here the CDR3 DNA reads TGTGCCAGCAGTTACTCGCTCGGCGGGGAGGGGCCCCAGCATTTT.

In its sample, this clone was seen a few times. CDR3 DNA sequence: TGTGCCAGCAGTTCCGGGACCCGCCTAGGCTACACCTTC. This codes for CASSSGTRLGYTF. The chain joins TRBV27 to TRBJ1-2, with D perhaps TRBD1 (5 bases). The V gene lost 4 bases and the J gene lost 8 bases, with 14 bases spanning the gap. Germline V gene data show CDR1 as MNHEY and CDR2 as SMNVEV (reference sequence). The CDR3 runs to 13 residues.